These 29 T cell receptor beta chains came from one sample sequenced in a study of T cells after yellow fever vaccination. A single record per CDR3 protein comes from TCRdb applying MiXCR to the 5' RACE reads. The profile covers some 300,000 distinct CDR3 sequences, with around 10% appearing a single time and about 3% taken by the ten largest. Source: CD4+ T cells sorted from PBMCs, taken 5 days after the yellow fever booster vaccination. The receptors originated from a man aged 18 to 29 who received the YFV17D yellow fever vaccine.

This CDR3 reads CSASPQGRYTEAFF. The CDR3 region has the DNA TGCAGTGCTAGTCCTCAGGGGCGGTACACTGAAGCTTTCTTT. This chain connects TRBV20-1 to TRBJ1-1, with a possible D match to TRBD1 (6 bases). Trimming cost V 3 bases and J 3 bases, with 14 bases left between them. Germline V gene data show CDR1 as DFQATT and CDR2 as SNEGSKA (reference sequence). The CDR3 runs to 14 residues.

The sample holds a few counts of this clonotype. The chain couples TRBV6-1 to TRBJ2-3, with TRBD1 matching 7 bases. CDR1 and CDR2 (germline): MNHNS, SASEGT. V trimming: 8 bases; J trimming: 6 bases; junction bases outside the gene matches: 5. This CDR3 has 12 residues. The CDR3 DNA reads as TGTGCCAGCGGACAGGACGGCGATACGCAGTATTTT. It encodes CASGQDGDTQYF.

This clonotype was found a few times. The chain links TRBV6-1 to TRBJ2-7, with D possibly TRBD1 on 5 matching bases. Germline loops: CDR1 MNHNS, CDR2 SASEGT. This CDR3 has 13 amino acids. With 3 bases removed from V and 5 bases from J, the gap between germline ends came to 11 bases. In DNA, the CDR3 is TGTGCCAGCAGTGAGGCCAGGGTAAACGAGCAGTACGTC. Translation: CASSEARVNEQYV.

The CDR3 sequence is CASIGLYNEQFF. The CDR3 DNA follows: TGTGCCAGCATAGGACTATACAATGAGCAGTTCTTC. V is TRBV6-5 and J is TRBJ2-1, with a weak D call TRBD2 (6 bases). The ends were cut back, 7 bases at V and 4 bases at J, with 8 bases in the middle. CDR3 length: 12 amino acids. Germline CDR1 is MNHEY and CDR2 is SVGAGI.

This clonotype was detected many times. The rearrangement joins TRBV20-1 to TRBJ1-1; TRBD1 matches at 7 bases. Germline-derived CDR1 and CDR2 are DFQATT and SNEGSKA (reference sequence). J gave up 4 bases and V 5 bases, and 7 bases lay outside the gene matches. This CDR3 is 13 amino acids long. CDR3: CSAQRTGATEAFF. The DNA for the CDR3 is TGCAGTGCTCAAAGAACAGGGGCCACTGAAGCTTTCTTT.

This clonotype has only a few counts. The genes are TRBV10-2 and TRBJ2-5, with 7 bases matching TRBD1. The CDR3 contains 15 residues. V shed 0 bases and J 4 bases; nucleotides not matched to a gene: 5. Germline values: CDR1 WSHSY, CDR2 SAAADI. This CDR3 reads CASSESGTEPETQYF. Here the CDR3 DNA reads TGCGCCAGCAGTGAGTCGGGGACAGAACCAGAGACCCAGTACTTC.

This clonotype has just a few counts. This chain joins TRBV7-6 and TRBJ2-7; tentative D call: TRBD1 (5 bases). The CDR3 contains 16 residues. Germline V gene sequence: CDR1 SGHVS, CDR2 FNYEAQ. V lost 4 bases and J 2 bases, leaving 18 bases between the germline ends. The CDR3 reads CASSSGHLRSPYEQYF. The CDR3 coding sequence is TGTGCCAGCAGCTCCGGACATTTGAGGTCACCCTACGAGCAGTACTTC.

This rearrangement joins TRBV6-2 or TRBV6-3 to TRBJ2-6; D is possibly TRBD1 or TRBD2 (6 bases each). V lost 7 bases, J lost 0 bases, and 22 bases lay in between. CDR1 is MNHEY, CDR2 SVGEGT, per germline. The length of the CDR3 is 19 residues. Written as DNA, the CDR3 is TGTGCCAGCACCGACAGGAGGGGGAAATATGTCTCTGGGGCCAACGTCCTGACTTTC. This encodes CASTDRRGKYVSGANVLTF.

This clonotype was recorded at least ten times. The chain links TRBV11-2 to TRBJ1-2; TRBD1 agrees at 8 bases. Germline-derived CDR1 and CDR2 are SGHAT and FQNNGV. The length of the CDR3 is 13 residues. The V gene end was trimmed by 4 bases and the J gene end by 4 bases; junction bases not matched to a gene: 2. CDR3 bases: TGTGCCAGCAGCTCGGGACAGGCCTATGGCTACACCTTC. Protein: CASSSGQAYGYTF.

V gene TRBV12-3 or TRBV12-4 combines with J gene TRBJ2-4; D is unclear. CDR3 length: 12 residues. The V end was cut by 2 bases, the J end by 7 bases, with 6 bases between. The CDR3 here is CASSLPANIQYF. CDR3 DNA sequence: TGTGCCAGCAGTTTACCCGCCAACATTCAGTACTTC.

This rearrangement joins TRBV5-1 to TRBJ1-1; D uncertain. Germline CDR1 is SGHRS and CDR2 is YFSETQ. The CDR3 runs 16 residues. V gave up 7 bases and J gave up 3 bases, with 22 bases separating them. CDR3 protein: CASSTTASHGDTEAFF. CDR3 nucleotides: TGCGCCAGCTCAACAACGGCGTCTCACGGTGACACTGAAGCTTTCTTT. Full variable domain (rest looked up from reference TRBV5-1 and TRBJ1-1): KAGVTQTPRYLIKTRGQQVTLSCSPISGHRSVSWYQQTPGQGLQFLFEYFSETQRNKGNFPGRFSGRQFSNSRSEMNVSTLELGDSALYLCASSTTASHGDTEAFFGQGTRLTVV.

The chain links TRBV9 to TRBJ2-2; D is undetermined. Germline V gene sequence: CDR1 SGDLS, CDR2 YYNGEE. This CDR3 contains 15 residues. Trimming pared 0 bases from V and 4 bases from J, leaving 10 bases between. CDR3 sequence: CASSVGAGSTGELFF. CDR3 in DNA: TGTGCCAGCAGCGTAGGAGCTGGGTCCACCGGGGAGCTGTTTTTT.

In its sample, this clonotype was seen many times. The chain has TRBV12-3 or TRBV12-4 and TRBJ1-1; tentative D call: TRBD1 (5 bases). V gave up 1 base and J gave up 5 bases, with 17 bases separating them. The CDR3 contains 16 residues. The CDR3: CASSLVPAGRETEAFF. The CDR3 DNA follows: TGTGCCAGCAGTTTAGTACCGGCAGGGCGGGAAACTGAAGCTTTCTTT.

This clonotype was detected only a few times. The chain is built from TRBV20-1 and TRBJ1-3, with no clear D. V was cut by 5 bases and J by 4 bases, with 6 bases left in between. The length of the CDR3 is 11 residues. The germline gives CDR1 DFQATT, CDR2 SNEGSKA (reference sequence). CDR3 DNA sequence: TGCAGTGCTCAAGGGGGAAACACCATATATTTT. Translation gives CSAQGGNTIYF.

This clonotype was found a few times. The rearrangement uses TRBV4-3 and TRBJ2-3; TRBD2 might be the D (5 bases). The V end was cut by 1 base, the J end by 4 bases, with 18 bases between. The CDR3 has 17 amino acids. Germline CDR1 reads LGHNA; CDR2 reads YSLEER. In nucleotides, the CDR3 is TGCGCCAGCAGCCAAGGCCCCGGGGAGTTGTTCCCAGATACGCAGTATTTT. Encoded protein: CASSQGPGELFPDTQYF.

The V and J genes are TRBV20-1 and TRBJ2-7; TRBD1 or TRBD2 may be the D gene (7 bases each). The V gene's germline CDR1 is DFQATT and CDR2 SNEGSKA (reference sequence). Between the trimmed V and J ends, which lost 5 bases and 0 bases, there was a span of 11 bases. The CDR3 is made up of 13 amino acids. The CDR3 reads CSAQRDSSYEQYF. The CDR3 bases are TGCAGTGCTCAGCGGGACAGCTCCTACGAGCAGTACTTC.

This clonotype was seen a few times. The genes are TRBV12-5 and TRBJ1-1; D is possibly TRBD1 (6 bases). The germline V gene encodes CDR1 LGHNT and CDR2 FRNRAP. This CDR3 has 15 amino acids. Trimming cost V 7 bases and J 1 base, with 16 bases left between them. The CDR3 loop is CASVGLWTANTEAFF. Here the CDR3 DNA reads TGTGCTAGTGTTGGCCTCTGGACAGCGAACACTGAAGCTTTCTTT.

The V and J genes are TRBV5-1 and TRBJ2-7; D gene ambiguous. The V gene lost 0 bases and the J gene lost 5 bases, with 12 bases spanning the gap. The CDR3 sequence is 14 residues long. The germline gives CDR1 SGHRS, CDR2 YFSETQ. CDR3: CASSLASIDNEQYF. As DNA, the CDR3 is TGCGCCAGCAGCTTGGCTTCCATCGACAACGAGCAGTACTTC.

This clonotype was counted a few times. The gene calls are TRBV7-9 and TRBJ1-2; D remains unclear. V was shortened by 10 bases and J by 4 bases, with 10 bases between the two germline ends. CDR3 length: 11 amino acids. From germline, CDR1 is SEHNR and CDR2 FQNEAQ (reference sequence). The DNA for the CDR3 is TGTGCCACTAAGGGAAGCTATGGCTACACCTTC. This translates into CATKGSYGYTF. The full variable domain, completed using reference TRBV7-9 and TRBJ1-2, is DTGVSQNPRHKITKRGQNVTFRCDPISEHNRLYWYRQTLGQGPEFLTYFQNEAQLEKSRLLSDRFSAERPKGSFSTLEIQRTEQGDSAMYLCATKGSYGYTFGSGTRLTVV.

This chain links TRBV6-5 with TRBJ1-5; D is ambiguous. Germline CDR1 reads MNHEY; CDR2 reads SVGAGI. The CDR3 has 13 residues. The V and J ends lost 8 bases and 4 bases respectively, with 12 bases between them. DNA of the CDR3: TGTGCCAGCCGTCTAGAAGGAAATCAGCCCCAGCATTTT. Protein sequence: CASRLEGNQPQHF.

In its sample, this clonotype was seen a few times. V gene TRBV7-2 combines with J gene TRBJ2-5; a weak D match, TRBD1 (6 bases). With 4 bases removed from V and 4 bases from J, the gap between germline ends came to 16 bases. CDR3 length: 15 amino acids. Germline V lookup: CDR1 SGHTA, CDR2 FQGNSA. The CDR3 region is CASSSPALQGETQYF. In DNA form, the CDR3 reads TGTGCCAGCAGCTCGCCCGCCTTACAGGGAGAGACCCAGTACTTC.

This clonotype was counted only a few times. In nucleotides, the CDR3 is TGTGCCACCAGTGGGTCGGCTCGCAATCAGCCCCAGCATTTT. This translates into CATSGSARNQPQHF. V gene TRBV24-1 combines with J gene TRBJ1-5; D not resolved. The V end lost 5 bases, the J end lost 2 bases, and 9 bases lay between the germline ends. The germline gives CDR1 KGHDR, CDR2 SFDVKD. There are 14 residues in the CDR3.

This clonotype was recorded a few times. The V gene is TRBV5-6, the J gene TRBJ1-3; 7 bases align to TRBD1. V lost 4 bases to trimming and J lost 2 bases; unmatched junction nucleotides: 6. CDR1 is SGHDT and CDR2 is YYEEEE in the germline V gene. There are 15 residues in the CDR3. DNA for the CDR3: TGTGCCAGCAGCAAACAGGGGACGGCTGGAAACACCATATATTTT. This encodes CASSKQGTAGNTIYF.

The chain employs TRBV5-1 and TRBJ1-1; 7 nucleotides align to TRBD1. The CDR3 has 14 residues. Germline assignment: CDR1 SGHRS and CDR2 YFSETQ. Germline trimming cut 3 bases from V and 4 bases from J; bases unmatched to any gene: 6. CDR3 region: CASSYGTAGTEAFF. CDR3 nucleotide sequence: TGCGCCAGCAGCTATGGGACAGCGGGCACTGAAGCTTTCTTT.

In its sample, this clonotype was seen a few times. The chain carries TRBV6-5 and TRBJ2-2; 9 bases match TRBD2. The germline gives CDR1 MNHEY, CDR2 SVGAGI. There are 14 residues in the CDR3. With V trimmed by 6 bases and J by 7 bases, 6 bases remained unmatched. CDR3 amino acids: CASSPSGGIGELFF. Written as DNA, the CDR3 is TGTGCCAGCAGCCCAAGCGGGGGGATCGGGGAGCTGTTTTTT.

The chain has TRBV15 and TRBJ2-7; the D gene is possibly TRBD2 (6 bases). The V gene lost 5 bases and the J gene lost 0 bases, with 11 bases spanning the gap. Germline V gene lookup returns CDR1 LNHNV and CDR2 YYDKDF (reference sequence). This CDR3 spans 14 amino acids. The CDR3 protein is CATSATGLSYEQYF. CDR3 sequence (DNA): TGTGCCACCAGCGCAACGGGACTCTCCTACGAGCAGTACTTC.

In its sample, this clonotype was seen a few times. This chain uses TRBV5-1 with TRBJ1-2, with D possibly matching TRBD1 (6 bases). Germline V gene lookup returns CDR1 SGHRS and CDR2 YFSETQ. This CDR3 comprises 14 residues. V was trimmed by 0 bases and J by 8 bases, leaving 14 bases between them. The CDR3 sequence is CASSLEGGRRGYTF. CDR3 bases: TGCGCCAGCAGCTTGGAGGGGGGGCGCAGGGGCTACACCTTC. Drawing the rest from reference TRBV5-1 and TRBJ1-2, the complete variable domain is KAGVTQTPRYLIKTRGQQVTLSCSPISGHRSVSWYQQTPGQGLQFLFEYFSETQRNKGNFPGRFSGRQFSNSRSEMNVSTLELGDSALYLCASSLEGGRRGYTFGSGTRLTVV.

This clonotype was detected ten times or more. The chain carries TRBV28 and TRBJ1-2, with D unresolved. This CDR3 region has 14 residues. Germline CDR1 MDHEN, CDR2 SYDVKM. Trimming stripped 2 bases from V and 8 bases from J, with 15 bases between. The CDR3 nucleotides read TGTGCCAGCAGTTTACCTCTCGACTATCGGGGCTACACCTTC. Translating it yields CASSLPLDYRGYTF.

In this sample, this clonotype turned up a few times. The chain joins TRBV7-3 to TRBJ1-6; D is unresolved. Germline V lookup: CDR1 SGHTA, CDR2 FQGTGA. The CDR3 spans 13 residues. V lost 2 bases and J lost 10, with 9 bases in between. CDR3 sequence: CASSLGLGSPLHF. CDR3 coding DNA: TGTGCCAGCAGCTTAGGGTTAGGGTCACCCCTCCACTTT.